A selection of T cell receptor beta chains follows, all from one sample in a study of human T cells and chemical hapten exposure. TCRdb called the 5' RACE reads again in MiXCR, with one record for every CDR3 protein. The sample lists more than 75,000 distinct CDR3 sequences, around a sixth seen once, with nearly 7% in the top ten. The source is a female donor in good health. CDR3s include the opening cysteine and the closing phenylalanine or tryptophan. The D gene is left open where the match is weak. Rows may omit the clone size; those that give it use once, few, many or a size class.

cdr3_aa | cdr3_nt | j_call | d_call | v_call | clone_size
CASSQGRQASYEQYF | TGCGCCAGCAGCCAAGGCCGCCAGGCATCCTACGAGCAGTACTTC | TRBJ2-7 | NA | TRBV4-3 | NA
CSVVVRHSGNTIYF | TGCAGCGTTGTGGTACGACATTCTGGAAACACCATATATTTT | TRBJ1-3 | NA | TRBV29-1 | few
CASSLYRATDTQYF | TGCGCCAGCAGCCTATATCGGGCGACAGATACGCAGTATTTT | TRBJ2-3 | NA | TRBV4-1 | NA
CASSIGQGTDTQYF | TGCGCCAGCAGCATCGGACAGGGGACAGATACGCAGTATTTT | TRBJ2-3 | TRBD1 | TRBV5-1 | few
CASSEGTGSPLHF | TGCGCCAGCAGCGAGGGGACAGGATCACCCCTCCACTTT | TRBJ1-6 | TRBD1 | TRBV5-1 | NA
CASSSLINQPQHF | TGTGCCAGCAGTTCTCTGATCAATCAGCCCCAGCATTTT | TRBJ1-5 | NA | TRBV27 | NA
CASSLTGKETQYF | TGCGCCAGCAGCTTGACTGGAAAAGAGACCCAGTACTTC | TRBJ2-5 | NA | TRBV5-1 | NA
CASTDLYTQYF | TGTGCCAGCACAGACCTTTATACGCAGTATTTT | TRBJ2-3 | NA | TRBV5-8 | NA
CASSYGTAVDYGYTF | TGCGCCAGCAGCTACGGGACAGCGGTCGACTATGGCTACACCTTC | TRBJ1-2 | TRBD1 | TRBV5-1 | NA
CASSLLGQGGTEAFF | TGTGCCAGCAGTTTGCTGGGACAGGGGGGCACTGAAGCTTTCTTT | TRBJ1-1 | TRBD1 | TRBV28 | NA
CATSFGDSEQFF | TGTGCCACCAGTTTCGGGGATTCTGAGCAGTTCTTC | TRBJ2-1 | NA | TRBV28 | few
CASSTGQGSHQPQHF | TGTGCCAGCAGTACAGGACAGGGGTCCCATCAGCCCCAGCATTTT | TRBJ1-5 | TRBD1 | TRBV2 | NA
CASSLGVYEQYF | TGTGCCAGCAGCTTGGGAGTTTACGAGCAGTACTTC | TRBJ2-7 | NA | TRBV7-9 | NA
CASSPDREGEQYF | TGTGCCAGCAGCCCGGACAGGGAAGGGGAGCAGTACTTC | TRBJ2-7 | TRBD1 | TRBV3-1 | NA
CAWSPPEGETQYF | TGTGCCTGGAGTCCACCAGAGGGAGAGACCCAGTACTTC | TRBJ2-5 | NA | TRBV30 | NA
CSASQNSNTEAFF | TGCAGTGCTAGTCAGAACTCAAATACTGAAGCTTTCTTT | TRBJ1-1 | NA | TRBV20-1 | NA
CASSLRGGLVYEQYF | TGTGCCAGCAGTTTACGAGGGGGCCTCGTCTACGAGCAGTACTTC | TRBJ2-7 | TRBD1 | TRBV27 | NA
CASSLGGQGRRMNTEAFF | TGTGCCAGCAGTTTAGGGGGACAGGGGAGGAGGATGAACACTGAAGCTTTCTTT | TRBJ1-1 | TRBD1 | TRBV7-2 | few
CAISELGPRGYTF | TGTGCCATCAGTGAGTTGGGACCCCGGGGCTACACCTTC | TRBJ1-2 | NA | TRBV10-3 | few
CASSLGSNQPQHF | TGTGCCAGCAGCTTGGGTAGCAATCAGCCCCAGCATTTT | TRBJ1-5 | NA | TRBV11-1 | few
CASSFSQGLQPQHF | TGTGCCAGCAGCTTCAGCCAGGGGCTTCAGCCCCAGCATTTT | TRBJ1-5 | NA | TRBV7-9 | many
CASSQGFAGQGYEQFF | TGCGCCAGCAGCCAAGGGTTTGCGGGACAGGGTTATGAGCAGTTCTTC | TRBJ2-1 | TRBD1 | TRBV4-3 | many
CASSTSGITYEQYF | TGTGCCAGCAGCACTAGCGGGATTACGTACGAGCAGTACTTC | TRBJ2-7 | TRBD2 | TRBV7-2 | NA
CASSLAGAEQETQYF | TGTGCCAGCAGCTTAGCGGGGGCCGAGCAAGAGACCCAGTACTTC | TRBJ2-5 | NA | TRBV7-9 | NA
CASSLSVEKAFF | TGTGCCAGCAGCTTATCGGTAGAAAAGGCTTTCTTT | TRBJ1-1 | NA | TRBV7-9 | NA
CASSSGLAGGGDTQYF | TGTGCCAGCAGTTCCGGACTAGCGGGGGGGGGGGATACGCAGTATTTT | TRBJ2-3 | TRBD2 | TRBV12-3/TRBV12-4 | NA
CSAIDLGGSSYNEQFF | TGCAGTGCTATCGATCTGGGGGGTAGCTCCTACAATGAGCAGTTCTTC | TRBJ2-1 | NA | TRBV20-1 | few
CASSQASGASGYTF | TGTGCCAGCAGCCAAGCGTCGGGGGCGTCTGGCTACACCTTC | TRBJ1-2 | NA | TRBV3-1 | few
CATWGQGQYEQYF | TGTGCCACATGGGGACAGGGGCAATACGAGCAGTACTTC | TRBJ2-7 | TRBD1 | TRBV6-2/TRBV6-3 | NA
CASRLTDTEAFF | TGTGCCAGTAGGTTGACCGACACTGAAGCTTTCTTT | TRBJ1-1 | NA | TRBV7-9 | many
CASSKEEGPTNEQFF | TGTGCCAGCAGCAAAGAGGAGGGGCCCACAAATGAGCAGTTCTTC | TRBJ2-1 | NA | TRBV21-1 | few
CASRWVDSGTTEAFF | TGTGCCAGCCGCTGGGTCGACAGTGGGACAACTGAAGCTTTCTTT | TRBJ1-1 | NA | TRBV27 | many
CASSLLPGSGTDTQYF | TGTGCCAGCAGCTTATTACCCGGGTCAGGCACAGATACGCAGTATTTT | TRBJ2-3 | NA | TRBV7-6 | NA
CASSYQPTGGYNEQFF | TGTGCCAGCAGTTACCAACCGACCGGGGGTTACAATGAGCAGTTCTTC | TRBJ2-1 | NA | TRBV6-5 | few
CASRLAGGPFTQYF | TGTGCCAGCAGGTTAGCGGGAGGGCCTTTTACGCAGTATTTT | TRBJ2-3 | TRBD2 | TRBV5-4 | NA
CASSWDIGRGEQYF | TGCGCCAGCAGCTGGGACATTGGCCGCGGCGAGCAGTACTTC | TRBJ2-7 | NA | TRBV5-1 | NA
CASSLVYSSGTGAFF | TGTGCCAGCAGCTTAGTCTATTCCTCCGGGACAGGGGCCTTCTTT | TRBJ1-1 | TRBD1 | TRBV7-2 | NA
CASSFGTSTEQYF | TGTGCCAGCAGCTTTGGGACTTCCACCGAGCAGTACTTC | TRBJ2-7 | NA | TRBV16 | few
CAAGGLGTGELFF | TGTGCTGCAGGGGGCCTGGGCACCGGGGAGCTGTTTTTT | TRBJ2-2 | TRBD1 | TRBV27 | NA
CASSLGSTGKRNEQFF | TGTGCCAGCAGCTTAGGATCGACAGGGAAGAGAAATGAGCAGTTCTTC | TRBJ2-1 | TRBD1 | TRBV7-9 | NA
CASSPRTRGPYNEQFF | TGTGCCAGCAGCCCTCGGACTAGGGGGCCCTACAATGAGCAGTTCTTC | TRBJ2-1 | NA | TRBV7-8 | NA
CASSPGQGARFYGYTF | TGTGCCAGCAGTCCGGGACAGGGGGCGAGGTTCTATGGCTACACCTTC | TRBJ1-2 | TRBD1 | TRBV12-3/TRBV12-4 | few
CASSLSQGVNSPLHF | TGTGCCAGCAGCTTATCCCAGGGGGTGAATTCACCCCTCCACTTT | TRBJ1-6 | TRBD1 | TRBV7-9 | many
CASSVQGALNSPLHF | TGTGCCAGCAGTGTGCAGGGGGCGCTTAATTCACCCCTCCACTTT | TRBJ1-6 | TRBD1 | TRBV6-1 | few
CSVKQGARSYGYTF | TGCAGCGTTAAGCAGGGGGCGAGGTCCTATGGCTACACCTTC | TRBJ1-2 | TRBD1 | TRBV29-1 | many
CSARDRGEKLFF | TGCAGTGCCAGGGACAGGGGTGAAAAACTGTTTTTT | TRBJ1-4 | TRBD1 | TRBV20-1 | many